This T cell receptor (beta chain) originates from a study of vaccination and CD4 T cells after COVID-19. Points on this clonotype: Its antigen is currently unknown.

Trimming shortened V by 8 bases and J by 6 bases, and 13 bases separated the two germline ends. CDR3 length equals 13 residues. Described treatment: approximately 11-day PBMC culture with coronavirus spike peptide pools or control peptides (ViraFEST assay). The Oncomine TCR Beta short-read assay was what sequenced the DNA obtained from cultured CD4+ T cells. TCRdb fed the PCR reads into MiXCR, producing one record per CDR3 protein. The table shows about 8,700 distinct CDR3 sequences, with about 21% occurring only once. This receptor was identified in a human donor with COVID-19. V and J are TRBV6-7 and TRBJ1-4; maybe TRBD1 (5 bases). TRBV6-7 is an open reading frame whose function is uncertain. What was sequenced was cultured CD4+ T cells from blood. The CDR3, as DNA: TGTGCCAGCGGGGCCGGATCTGATGAAAAACTGTTTTTT. This translates into CASGAGSDEKLFF.